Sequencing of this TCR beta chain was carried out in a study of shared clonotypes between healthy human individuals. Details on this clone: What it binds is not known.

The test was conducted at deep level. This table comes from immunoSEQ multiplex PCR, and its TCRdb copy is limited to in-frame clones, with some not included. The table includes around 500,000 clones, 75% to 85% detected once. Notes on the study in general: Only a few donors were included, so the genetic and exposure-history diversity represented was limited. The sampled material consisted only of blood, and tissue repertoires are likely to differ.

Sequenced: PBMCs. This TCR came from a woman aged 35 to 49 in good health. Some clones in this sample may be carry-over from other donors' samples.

CDR3 loop: CASSHQTGYNEQFF. CDR3 DNA: TGCGCCAGCAGCCACCAGACAGGATACAATGAGCAGTTCTTC. The chain joins TRBV5-1 to TRBJ2-1; TRBD1 is a possible D gene (6 bases). Germline V lookup: CDR1 SGHRS, CDR2 YFSETQ. CDR3 size: 14 residues. V lost 4 bases, J lost 4 bases, and 12 bases lay in between.